The present T cell receptor beta chain was sequenced within a study of patients and donors after allogeneic stem cell transplantation. This CDR3 is 15 amino acids long. Germline values: CDR1 SGHTA, CDR2 FQGNSA. V lost 5 bases, J lost 3 bases, and 8 bases stayed unmatched. This clonotype was counted once. TCRdb redid the calling of the RT-PCR reads with MiXCR, one entry per CDR3 protein. Counted here are 190,000 or so distinct CDR3 sequences, around 41% occurring once; the ten biggest clones make up 9.5% to 13%. Sequences were obtained from blood, either unsorted or a sorted T cell fraction (not recorded which). The receptor's source is a human donor who was either an allogeneic HSCT recipient or a stem cell or donor lymphocyte infusion donor (not recorded which). It is not recorded whose cells these are; they may come from a transplant donor. The rearrangement links TRBV7-2 to TRBJ2-3, with 7 bases lining up with TRBD1. The CDR3 protein is CASSHLRGITDTQYF. The DNA of the CDR3 is TGTGCCAGCAGCCACCTCAGGGGGATAACAGATACGCAGTATTTT.